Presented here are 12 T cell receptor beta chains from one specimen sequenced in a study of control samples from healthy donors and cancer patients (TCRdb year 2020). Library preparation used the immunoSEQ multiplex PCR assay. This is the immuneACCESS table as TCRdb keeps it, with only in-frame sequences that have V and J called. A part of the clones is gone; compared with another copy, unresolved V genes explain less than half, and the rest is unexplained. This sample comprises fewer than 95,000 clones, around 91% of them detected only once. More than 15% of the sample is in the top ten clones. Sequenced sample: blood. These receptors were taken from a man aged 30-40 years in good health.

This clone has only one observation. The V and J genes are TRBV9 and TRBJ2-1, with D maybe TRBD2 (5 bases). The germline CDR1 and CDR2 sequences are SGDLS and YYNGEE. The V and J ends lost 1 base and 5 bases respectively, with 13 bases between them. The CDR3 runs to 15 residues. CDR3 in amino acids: CASSVSQRIDNEQFF. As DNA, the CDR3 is TGTGCCAGCAGCGTATCCCAGCGGATTGACAATGAGCAGTTCTTC.

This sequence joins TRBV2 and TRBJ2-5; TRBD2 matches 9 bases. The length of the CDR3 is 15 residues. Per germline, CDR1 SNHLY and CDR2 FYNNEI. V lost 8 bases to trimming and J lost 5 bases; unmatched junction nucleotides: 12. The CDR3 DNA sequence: TGTGCCAGCCGCGGCGGGAGGGCCGACCGGGAGACCCAGTACTTC. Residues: CASRGGRADRETQYF.

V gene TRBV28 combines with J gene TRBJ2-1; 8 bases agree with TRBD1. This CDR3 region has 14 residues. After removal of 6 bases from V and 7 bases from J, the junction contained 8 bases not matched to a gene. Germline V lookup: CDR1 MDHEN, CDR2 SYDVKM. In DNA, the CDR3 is TGTGCCAGCAGATTTCCAGGGGGCGCAAATGAGCAGTTCTTC. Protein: CASRFPGGANEQFF.

In DNA form, the CDR3 reads TGTGCCAGCAGCTCCATTGGCTCTGGGGCCAACGTCCTGACTTTC. Translating it yields CASSSIGSGANVLTF. The rearrangement uses TRBV5-4 and TRBJ2-6; no clear D gene. This CDR3 has 15 amino acids. CDR1 and CDR2 (germline): SGHNT, YYREEE (reference sequence). Trimming removed 3 bases at V and 0 bases at J, with 7 bases between.

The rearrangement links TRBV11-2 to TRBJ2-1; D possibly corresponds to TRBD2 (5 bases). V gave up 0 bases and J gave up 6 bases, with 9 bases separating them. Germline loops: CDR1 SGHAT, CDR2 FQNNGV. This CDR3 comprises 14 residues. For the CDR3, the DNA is TGTGCCAGCAGCTTAGAAGGGAGCCCCAATGAGCAGTTCTTC. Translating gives CASSLEGSPNEQFF.

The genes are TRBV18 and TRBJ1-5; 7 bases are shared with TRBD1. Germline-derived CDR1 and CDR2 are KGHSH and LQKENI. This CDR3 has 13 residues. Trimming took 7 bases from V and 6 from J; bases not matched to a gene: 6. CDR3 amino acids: CASLRGPGQPQHF. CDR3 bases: TGTGCCAGCTTGAGGGGGCCCGGTCAGCCCCAGCATTTT.

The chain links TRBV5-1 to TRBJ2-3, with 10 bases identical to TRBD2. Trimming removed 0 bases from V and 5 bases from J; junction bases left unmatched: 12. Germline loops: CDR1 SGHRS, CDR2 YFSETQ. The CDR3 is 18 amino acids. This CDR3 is CASSLGLAGSSDEDTQYF. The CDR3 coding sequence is TGCGCCAGCAGCTTGGGACTAGCGGGTTCCTCGGATGAAGATACGCAGTATTTT.

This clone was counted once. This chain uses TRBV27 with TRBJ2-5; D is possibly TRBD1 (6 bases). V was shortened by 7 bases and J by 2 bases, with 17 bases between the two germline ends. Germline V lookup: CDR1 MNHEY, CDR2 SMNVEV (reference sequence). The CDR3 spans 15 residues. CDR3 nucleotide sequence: TGTGCCAGCACCTCAGACAGGCCCGGTCAAGAGACCCAGTACTTC. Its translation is CASTSDRPGQETQYF.

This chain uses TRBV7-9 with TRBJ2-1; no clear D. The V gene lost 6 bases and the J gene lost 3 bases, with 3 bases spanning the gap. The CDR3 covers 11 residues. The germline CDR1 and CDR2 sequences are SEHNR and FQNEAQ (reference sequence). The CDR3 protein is CASSGYNEQFF. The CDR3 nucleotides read TGTGCCAGCAGTGGCTACAATGAGCAGTTCTTC.

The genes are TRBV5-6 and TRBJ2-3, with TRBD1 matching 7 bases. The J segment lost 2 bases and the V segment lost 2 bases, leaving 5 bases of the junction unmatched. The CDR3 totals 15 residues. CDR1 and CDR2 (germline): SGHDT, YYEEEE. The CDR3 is CASSFLDRDTDTQYF. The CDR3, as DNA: TGTGCCAGCAGCTTCTTAGACAGGGACACAGATACGCAGTATTTT.

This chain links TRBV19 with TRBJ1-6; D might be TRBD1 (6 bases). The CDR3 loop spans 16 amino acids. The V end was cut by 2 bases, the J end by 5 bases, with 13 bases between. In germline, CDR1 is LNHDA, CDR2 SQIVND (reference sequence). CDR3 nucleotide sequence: TGTGCCAGTAGTATAACGGGGACAAGAAATAATTCACCCCTCCACTTT. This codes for CASSITGTRNNSPLHF.

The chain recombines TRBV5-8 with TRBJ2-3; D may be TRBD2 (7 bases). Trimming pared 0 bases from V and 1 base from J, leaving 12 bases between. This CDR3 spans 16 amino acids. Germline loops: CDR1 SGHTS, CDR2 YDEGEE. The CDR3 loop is CASSLAGGLGTDTQYF. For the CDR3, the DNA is TGTGCCAGCAGCTTGGCCGGGGGGCTAGGCACAGATACGCAGTATTTT.